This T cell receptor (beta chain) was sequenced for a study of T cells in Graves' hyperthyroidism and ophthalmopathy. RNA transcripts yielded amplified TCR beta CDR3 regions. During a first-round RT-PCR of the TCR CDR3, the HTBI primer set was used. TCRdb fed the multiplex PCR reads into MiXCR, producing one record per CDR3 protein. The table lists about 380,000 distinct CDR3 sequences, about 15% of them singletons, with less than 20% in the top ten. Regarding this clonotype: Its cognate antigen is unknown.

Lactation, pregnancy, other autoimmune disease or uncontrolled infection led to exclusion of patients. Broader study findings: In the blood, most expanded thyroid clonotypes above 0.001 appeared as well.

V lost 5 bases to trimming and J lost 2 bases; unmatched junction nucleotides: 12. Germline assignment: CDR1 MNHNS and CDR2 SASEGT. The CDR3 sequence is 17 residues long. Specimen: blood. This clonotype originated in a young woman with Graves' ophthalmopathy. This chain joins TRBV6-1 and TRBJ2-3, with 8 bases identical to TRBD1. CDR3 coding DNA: TGTGCCAGCAGTCCTGCCCCTGACAGGGGCGTCACAGATACGCAGTATTTT. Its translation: CASSPAPDRGVTDTQYF.